Following are 5 T cell receptor beta chains from one sample sequenced in a study of human T cells and chemical hapten exposure. Time point: patch test 2, 6 weeks after DPC sensitization. Treatment indicated: therapeutic diphenylcyclopropenone sensitization with weekly scalp DPC. TCRdb processed the RACE reads anew with MiXCR; each CDR3 protein has one entry. This table holds just over 350,000 distinct CDR3 sequences, about 6.9% found once. Material: whole blood, obtained in connection with sensitization to the hapten diphenylcyclopropenone (DPC). Receptor source: a woman under 30 with alopecia areata. Some clones in this sample may be carry-over from other donors' samples.

This clonotype was observed many times. The J gene is TRBJ2-7, the V gene TRBV20-1; maybe TRBD2 (5 bases). Trimming cost V 2 bases and J 3 bases, with 23 bases left between them. This CDR3 is built from 17 residues. The germline CDR1 and CDR2 sequences are DFQATT and SNEGSKA (reference sequence). CDR3 sequence: CSARNRGGLAGSYEQYF. DNA for the CDR3: TGCAGTGCTAGAAACCGAGGTGGGCTAGCCGGCAGCTACGAGCAGTACTTC.

This clonotype was seen many times. This chain joins TRBV6-2 or TRBV6-3 and TRBJ1-5; D ambiguous. Germline V lookup: CDR1 MNHEY, CDR2 SVGEGT. This CDR3 is 14 amino acids long. V lost 2 bases and J lost 3, with 8 bases in between. Written as DNA, the CDR3 is TGTGCCAGCAGTTACCCCTCATTCAATCAGCCCCAGCATTTT. It codes for CASSYPSFNQPQHF.

This clonotype was found a few times. The chain uses TRBV29-1 and TRBJ1-1; perhaps TRBD1 as D (5 bases). There are 13 residues in the CDR3. Trimming stripped 0 bases from V and 4 bases from J, with 9 bases between. Germline V gives CDR1 SQVTM, CDR2 ANQGSEA. Written as DNA, the CDR3 is TGCAGCGTTGAAGAGGGGGTAGTCACTGAAGCTTTCTTT. Translating it yields CSVEEGVVTEAFF.

This clonotype was observed many times. The chain combines TRBV11-2 with TRBJ2-5; 7 bases fit TRBD2. The germline V gene encodes CDR1 SGHAT and CDR2 FQNNGV. V dropped 7 bases and J dropped 2; count of bases not matched to a gene: 4. There are 13 residues in the CDR3. The CDR3 DNA reads as TGTGCCAGCACGAAGCGGGGACAAGAGACCCAGTACTTC. Translating it yields CASTKRGQETQYF.

The CDR3 DNA is TGTGCCAGCAGTCCCGAGTCCCCAAGATCCTACGAGCAGTACTTC. As protein: CASSPESPRSYEQYF. The genes are TRBV6-2 or TRBV6-3 and TRBJ2-7; D gene ambiguous. The CDR3 is made up of 15 amino acids. V lost 5 bases, J lost 1 base, and 15 bases lay in between. The germline V gene encodes CDR1 MNHEY and CDR2 SVGEGT.